This TCR beta chain was retrieved from a study of CD8 T cells in Susac syndrome. After removal of 2 bases from V and 4 bases from J, the junction contained 12 bases not matched to a gene. CDR3 length: 17 amino acids. RNA in amounts of roughly 0.5 to 1 ug was reverse transcribed with random hexamers. Across 54 Vbeta and 13 Jbeta, TCR beta CDR3 was amplified with immunoSEQ multiplex PCR. TCRdb analysed the immunoSEQ multiplex PCR reads with MiXCR anew, one entry per CDR3 protein. Here the sample spans under 85,000 distinct CDR3 sequences, over 85% being singletons. This TCR came from a human donor with multiple sclerosis. Sequenced: CD8+ T cells from PBMCs. The gene calls are TRBV23-1 and TRBJ1-1, with 8 bases matching TRBD1. TRBV23-1 qualifies as an ORF whose function is uncertain. The CDR3 sequence: CASSQPDRGVEVTEAFF. CDR3 DNA sequence: TGCGCCAGCAGTCAACCAGACAGGGGTGTAGAAGTCACTGAAGCTTTCTTT.